The rows below give T cell receptor beta chains drawn from one sample of a study of OX40 agonist ivuxolimab in advanced cancers. Clones were sequenced by immunoSEQ multiplex PCR, and TCRdb holds only the in-frame ones, with some missing. The repertoire holds over 70,000 clones, with more than 80% as singletons. The sample consisted of CD4+ or CD8+ T cells sorted from blood, taken in a trial of the OX40 agonist ivuxolimab. The receptor source for this set is an adult with an advanced solid tumor such as melanoma, head and neck, liver or kidney cancer. Each CDR3 is given with its conserved first and last residue. D genes are given only for firm matches. Only some rows state a clone size, as once, few, many or a class for expanded clones.

clone size: -; V gene: TRBV6-5; J gene: TRBJ1-5; D gene: -; CDR3 protein: CASSEGPNQPQHF; CDR3 DNA: TGTGCCAGCAGTGAAGGGCCTAATCAGCCCCAGCATTTT
clone size: -; V gene: TRBV30; J gene: TRBJ1-5; D gene: -; CDR3 protein: CAWSVKGIGNQPQHF; CDR3 DNA: TGTGCCTGGAGTGTCAAGGGTATAGGCAATCAGCCCCAGCATTTT
clone size: once; V gene: TRBV6-6; J gene: TRBJ1-1; D gene: TRBD1; CDR3 protein: CASSYGGRDRVGEAFF; CDR3 DNA: TGTGCCAGCAGTTACGGGGGTCGGGACAGGGTTGGTGAAGCTTTCTTT
clone size: -; V gene: TRBV27; J gene: TRBJ1-1; D gene: -; CDR3 protein: CASSPEGGGTEAFF; CDR3 DNA: TGTGCCAGCAGTCCAGAGGGGGGAGGGACTGAAGCTTTCTTT
clone size: -; V gene: TRBV2; J gene: TRBJ2-7; D gene: TRBD2; CDR3 protein: CASEREYSYEQYF; CDR3 DNA: TGTGCCAGTGAGCGGGAGTACTCCTACGAGCAGTACTTC
clone size: -; V gene: TRBV2; J gene: TRBJ1-1; D gene: -; CDR3 protein: CASRAQVLTEAFF; CDR3 DNA: TGTGCCAGCAGAGCACAGGTACTGACGGAAGCTTTCTTT
clone size: -; V gene: TRBV6-6; J gene: TRBJ1-4; D gene: -; CDR3 protein: CASRPSADGKLFF; CDR3 DNA: TGTGCCAGCAGACCCTCAGCGGATGGAAAACTGTTTTTT
clone size: -; V gene: TRBV10-3; J gene: TRBJ2-7; D gene: -; CDR3 protein: CAVGRAGYEQYF; CDR3 DNA: TGTGCCGTGGGTCGTGCGGGCTACGAGCAGTACTTC
clone size: -; V gene: TRBV2; J gene: TRBJ2-7; D gene: -; CDR3 protein: CASSEWGALYEQYF; CDR3 DNA: TGTGCCAGCAGTGAATGGGGGGCGCTTTACGAGCAGTACTTC
clone size: -; V gene: TRBV27; J gene: TRBJ2-2; D gene: TRBD2; CDR3 protein: CASSLGGGRGTGELFF; CDR3 DNA: TGTGCCAGCAGTTTAGGGGGTGGGAGGGGCACCGGGGAGCTGTTTTTT
clone size: -; V gene: TRBV30; J gene: TRBJ2-7; D gene: -; CDR3 protein: CAWSPGGVYEQYF; CDR3 DNA: TGTGCCTGGAGTCCAGGGGGGGTCTACGAGCAGTACTTC
clone size: -; V gene: TRBV10-3; J gene: TRBJ1-4; D gene: -; CDR3 protein: CAARTPGSEKLFF; CDR3 DNA: TGTGCCGCTCGGACCCCGGGTAGTGAAAAACTGTTTTTT
clone size: -; V gene: TRBV18; J gene: TRBJ1-1; D gene: -; CDR3 protein: CASSPRAGNTEAFF; CDR3 DNA: TGTGCCAGCTCACCAAGGGCAGGGAACACTGAAGCTTTCTTT
clone size: -; V gene: TRBV5-1; J gene: TRBJ2-2; D gene: -; CDR3 protein: CASSLGRVAGQAGELFF; CDR3 DNA: TGCGCCAGCAGCTTGGGAAGGGTTGCGGGGCAAGCCGGGGAGCTGTTTTTT
clone size: once; V gene: TRBV29-1; J gene: TRBJ2-1; D gene: TRBD1; CDR3 protein: CSVHAWTGAGNEQFF; CDR3 DNA: TGCAGCGTTCACGCCTGGACAGGGGCGGGGAATGAGCAGTTCTTC
clone size: -; V gene: TRBV5-1; J gene: TRBJ2-1; D gene: -; CDR3 protein: CASSLAGTNEQFF; CDR3 DNA: TGCGCCAGCAGCTTGGCGGGTACAAATGAGCAGTTCTTC
clone size: -; V gene: TRBV6-5; J gene: TRBJ2-1; D gene: -; CDR3 protein: CASSYLPDRSYNEQFF; CDR3 DNA: TGTGCCAGCAGTTACTTACCGGACCGATCCTACAATGAGCAGTTCTTC
clone size: -; V gene: TRBV5-1; J gene: TRBJ2-7; D gene: TRBD1; CDR3 protein: CASSVGTGGFEQYF; CDR3 DNA: TGCGCCAGCAGCGTCGGGACAGGGGGCTTCGAGCAGTACTTC
clone size: -; V gene: TRBV29-1; J gene: TRBJ2-5; D gene: -; CDR3 protein: CSVEEGSTGIGETQYF; CDR3 DNA: TGCAGCGTTGAAGAGGGGAGCACAGGGATTGGGGAGACCCAGTACTTC
clone size: -; V gene: TRBV5-1; J gene: TRBJ2-4; D gene: -; CDR3 protein: CASSLGQAKNIQYF; CDR3 DNA: TGCGCCAGCAGCTTGGGACAGGCCAAAAACATTCAGTACTTC
clone size: few; V gene: TRBV25-1; J gene: TRBJ1-2; D gene: -; CDR3 protein: CASSAETNHGYTF; CDR3 DNA: TGTGCCAGCAGTGCCGAGACAAACCATGGCTACACCTTC
clone size: -; V gene: TRBV19; J gene: TRBJ2-2; D gene: -; CDR3 protein: CASSHHESRGGELFF; CDR3 DNA: TGTGCCAGTAGTCACCACGAATCTAGGGGCGGGGAGCTGTTTTTT
clone size: -; V gene: TRBV5-6; J gene: TRBJ2-5; D gene: TRBD2; CDR3 protein: CASSQASRLAGETQYF; CDR3 DNA: TGTGCCAGCAGCCAGGCTTCTCGACTAGCGGGAGAGACCCAGTACTTC
clone size: -; V gene: TRBV30; J gene: TRBJ2-1; D gene: TRBD2; CDR3 protein: CAAGLAGAELYNEQFF; CDR3 DNA: TGTGCCGCGGGACTAGCGGGAGCCGAGCTCTACAATGAGCAGTTCTTC
clone size: -; V gene: TRBV9; J gene: TRBJ2-7; D gene: TRBD1; CDR3 protein: CASSPTLGGQSYEQYF; CDR3 DNA: TGTGCCAGCAGCCCCACCCTTGGGGGACAGTCCTACGAGCAGTACTTC
clone size: -; V gene: TRBV6-6; J gene: TRBJ2-1; D gene: TRBD1; CDR3 protein: CASRETGDEQFF; CDR3 DNA: TGTGCCAGCAGAGAGACAGGGGATGAGCAGTTCTTC
clone size: -; V gene: TRBV30; J gene: TRBJ1-5; D gene: TRBD1; CDR3 protein: CAWGGQSNQPQHF; CDR3 DNA: TGTGCCTGGGGGGGACAGTCCAATCAGCCCCAGCATTTT
clone size: -; V gene: TRBV30; J gene: TRBJ2-7; D gene: -; CDR3 protein: CAWSFGNYEQYF; CDR3 DNA: TGTGCCTGGAGTTTCGGCAACTACGAGCAGTACTTC
clone size: -; V gene: TRBV30; J gene: TRBJ2-7; D gene: TRBD2; CDR3 protein: CAWSVGSGSYEQYF; CDR3 DNA: TGTGCCTGGAGTGTAGGTAGCGGGAGCTACGAGCAGTACTTC
clone size: many; V gene: TRBV7-9; J gene: TRBJ1-1; D gene: -; CDR3 protein: CASSGGSYGEAFF; CDR3 DNA: TGTGCCAGCAGCGGGGGGAGCTACGGTGAAGCTTTCTTT
clone size: -; V gene: TRBV11-2; J gene: TRBJ2-7; D gene: -; CDR3 protein: CASSFNRDTEQYF; CDR3 DNA: TGTGCCAGCAGCTTTAACCGGGACACCGAGCAGTACTTC
clone size: few; V gene: TRBV25-1; J gene: TRBJ2-7; D gene: -; CDR3 protein: CASSQGPSGSEQYF; CDR3 DNA: TGTGCCAGCAGTCAGGGACCCAGCGGGTCCGAGCAGTACTTC
clone size: -; V gene: TRBV20-1; J gene: TRBJ1-2; D gene: -; CDR3 protein: CSATGTDGYTF; CDR3 DNA: TGCAGTGCTACCGGGACGGATGGCTACACCTTC
clone size: -; V gene: TRBV2; J gene: TRBJ2-1; D gene: TRBD2; CDR3 protein: CASSVLRLAGPFGQFF; CDR3 DNA: TGTGCCAGCAGTGTCCTTCGGCTAGCGGGGCCTTTTGGGCAGTTCTTC
clone size: -; V gene: TRBV5-4; J gene: TRBJ1-1; D gene: -; CDR3 protein: CASSPRTEGQGAFF; CDR3 DNA: TGTGCCAGCAGCCCCCGGACTGAGGGGCAAGGAGCTTTCTTT
clone size: -; V gene: TRBV18; J gene: TRBJ2-7; D gene: -; CDR3 protein: CAGSPIVSEPHSYEQYF; CDR3 DNA: TGTGCCGGCTCACCAATCGTTTCAGAACCACACTCCTACGAGCAGTACTTC
clone size: -; V gene: TRBV7-9; J gene: TRBJ1-1; D gene: TRBD1; CDR3 protein: CASSSPGQKKGSANTEAFF; CDR3 DNA: TGTGCCAGCAGCTCCCCGGGACAGAAAAAGGGGTCCGCGAACACTGAAGCTTTCTTT
clone size: -; V gene: TRBV2; J gene: TRBJ1-5; D gene: -; CDR3 protein: CASSGGGAGRQPQHF; CDR3 DNA: TGTGCCAGCAGTGGCGGCGGCGCCGGGAGACAGCCCCAGCATTTT
clone size: -; V gene: TRBV7-9; J gene: TRBJ2-1; D gene: TRBD2; CDR3 protein: CASSSSGRNNEQFF; CDR3 DNA: TGTGCCAGCAGCTCTAGCGGGAGGAACAATGAGCAGTTCTTC
clone size: -; V gene: TRBV27; J gene: TRBJ1-6; D gene: -; CDR3 protein: CASSLYDPGNLNSPLHF; CDR3 DNA: TGTGCCAGCAGTTTATACGACCCAGGGAATCTAAATTCACCCCTCCACTTT
clone size: once; V gene: TRBV10-3; J gene: TRBJ2-5; D gene: TRBD1; CDR3 protein: CAIRPTGEETQYF; CDR3 DNA: TGTGCCATCAGACCCACAGGGGAAGAGACCCAGTACTTC
clone size: -; V gene: TRBV6-5; J gene: TRBJ2-7; D gene: TRBD2; CDR3 protein: CASSQIAGSNYEQYF; CDR3 DNA: TGTGCCAGCAGCCAGATAGCGGGGAGCAATTACGAGCAGTACTTC
clone size: -; V gene: TRBV2; J gene: TRBJ1-1; D gene: -; CDR3 protein: CASPGAQGSTEAFF; CDR3 DNA: TGTGCCAGCCCAGGGGCCCAGGGGAGCACTGAAGCTTTCTTT
clone size: -; V gene: TRBV11-2; J gene: TRBJ2-2; D gene: -; CDR3 protein: CASSLGPLTGELFF; CDR3 DNA: TGTGCCAGCAGCTTAGGTCCCCTCACCGGGGAGCTGTTTTTT
clone size: -; V gene: TRBV4-2; J gene: TRBJ2-5; D gene: -; CDR3 protein: CASSPPGLQETQYF; CDR3 DNA: TGTGCCAGCAGCCCGCCGGGACTCCAAGAGACCCAGTACTTC
clone size: -; V gene: TRBV9; J gene: TRBJ2-1; D gene: -; CDR3 protein: CASSVVQGGNEQFF; CDR3 DNA: TGTGCCAGCAGCGTAGTGCAGGGGGGAAATGAGCAGTTCTTC